The subject of this entry is one TCR beta chain. The junction differs from germline at one of its ends, possibly a read error. Seattle patients were enrolled during active infection and followed longitudinally. These data originate in a study of blood T cell repertoires in COVID-19. Germline V gene sequence: CDR1 SGHNT, CDR2 YYREEE (reference sequence). The CDR3 has 16 residues. Libraries were prepared by immunoSEQ multiplex PCR; TCRdb keeps only in-frame clonotypes and omits some of them. The sample shows around 470,000 clones, 85% to 90% of them seen only once. V usage is TRBV5-4 and J usage is TRBJ2-3, with TRBD2 matching over 9 bases. Material: peripheral blood. This clonotype was sampled from a man between 18 and 35 years old with COVID-19, enrolled during active disease. The CDR3 loop reads CARSPGGAGGQDTQYF. CDR3 bases: TGTGCCCGCAGCCCCGGGGGGGCGGGGGGGCAAGATACGCAGTATTTT.